Below, one TCR beta chain is given with its context. What it binds is not known. TCRdb's table, derived via immunoSEQ multiplex PCR, lists solely in-frame clones and lacks some. The sample contains around 100,000 clones, 80% to 95% of which appear only once. These data belong to a study of CD4+ T cells in melanoma. The study's findings and limits: A reported correlation linked neoantigen-specific CD4+ T cells to CD8+, macrophage and B cell function. Diverse differentiation states were reported for melanoma neoantigen-specific CD4+ T cells.

The CDR3 sequence is 17 residues long. CDR1 is MDHEN, CDR2 SYDVKM, per germline. V trimming: 6 bases; J trimming: 0 bases; junction bases outside the gene matches: 14. The material sequenced was peripheral blood. The clonotype was recovered from a human donor with melanoma. This sequence joins TRBV28 and TRBJ2-7, with TRBD2 identical over 7 bases. CDR3 in amino acids: CASSPGRAGIISYEQYF. CDR3 coding DNA: TGTGCCAGCAGCCCGGGGAGGGCAGGGATAATCTCCTACGAGCAGTACTTC.